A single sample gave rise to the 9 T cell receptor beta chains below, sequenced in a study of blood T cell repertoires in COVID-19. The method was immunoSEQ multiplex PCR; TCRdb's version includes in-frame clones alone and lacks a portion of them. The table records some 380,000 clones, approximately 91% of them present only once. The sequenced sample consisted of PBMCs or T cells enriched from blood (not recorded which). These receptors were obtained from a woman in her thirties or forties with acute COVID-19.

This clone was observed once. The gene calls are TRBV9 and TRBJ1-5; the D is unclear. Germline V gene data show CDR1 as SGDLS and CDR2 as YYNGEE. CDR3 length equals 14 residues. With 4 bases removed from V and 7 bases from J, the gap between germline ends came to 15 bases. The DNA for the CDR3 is TGTGCCAGCAGCCCCGGCGGGAGTTGGCAGCCCCAGCATTTT. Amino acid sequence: CASSPGGSWQPQHF.

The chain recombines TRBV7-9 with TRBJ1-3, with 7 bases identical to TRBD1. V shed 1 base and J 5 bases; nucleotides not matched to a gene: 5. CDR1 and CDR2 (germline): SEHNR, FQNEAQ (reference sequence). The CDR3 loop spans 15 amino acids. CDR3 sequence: CASSLGQGDRNTIYF. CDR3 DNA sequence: TGTGCCAGCAGCTTAGGTCAGGGGGATCGAAACACCATATATTTT.

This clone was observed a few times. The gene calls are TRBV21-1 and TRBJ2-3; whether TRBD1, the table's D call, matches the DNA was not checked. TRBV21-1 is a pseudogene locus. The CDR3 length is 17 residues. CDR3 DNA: TGTGCCAGCAGCAAACTAGGCCGGGACAGAATCACAGATACGCAGTATTTT. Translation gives CASSKLGRDRITDTQYF.

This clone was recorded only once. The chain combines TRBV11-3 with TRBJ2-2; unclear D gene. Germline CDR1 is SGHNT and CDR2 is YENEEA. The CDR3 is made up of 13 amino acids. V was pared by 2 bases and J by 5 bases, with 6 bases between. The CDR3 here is CASSLFFTGELFF. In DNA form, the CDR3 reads TGTGCCAGCAGCTTATTCTTTACCGGGGAGCTGTTTTTT. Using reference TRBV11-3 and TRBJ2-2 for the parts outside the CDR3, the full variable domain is EAGVVQSPRYKIIEKKQPVAFWCNPISGHNTLYWYLQNLGQGPELLIRYENEEAVDDSQLPKDRFSAERLKGVDSTLKIQPAELGDSAVYLCASSLFFTGELFFGEGSRLTVL.

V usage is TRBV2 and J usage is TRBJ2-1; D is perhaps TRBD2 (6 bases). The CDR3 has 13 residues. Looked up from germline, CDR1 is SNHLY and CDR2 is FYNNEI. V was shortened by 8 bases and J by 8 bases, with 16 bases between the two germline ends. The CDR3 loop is CASSRGWGDEQFF. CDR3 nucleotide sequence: TGTGCCAGCTCGCGGGGTTGGGGCGATGAGCAGTTCTTC.

CDR3: CASSPSGQGFNEQFF. In DNA, the CDR3 is TGTGCCAGCAGCCCTTCGGGACAGGGATTCAATGAGCAGTTCTTC. This chain uses TRBV7-9 with TRBJ2-1, with 9 bases lining up with TRBD1. The germline gives CDR1 SEHNR, CDR2 FQNEAQ (reference sequence). The CDR3 extends over 15 amino acids. V was clipped by 5 bases and J by 6 bases; unmatched bases: 8.

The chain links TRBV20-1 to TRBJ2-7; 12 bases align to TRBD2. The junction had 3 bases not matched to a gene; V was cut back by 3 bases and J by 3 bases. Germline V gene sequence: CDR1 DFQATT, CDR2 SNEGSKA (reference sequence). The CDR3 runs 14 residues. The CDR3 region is CSASTSGGLYEQYF. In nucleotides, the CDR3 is TGCAGTGCTAGTACTAGCGGGGGGCTCTACGAGCAGTACTTC.

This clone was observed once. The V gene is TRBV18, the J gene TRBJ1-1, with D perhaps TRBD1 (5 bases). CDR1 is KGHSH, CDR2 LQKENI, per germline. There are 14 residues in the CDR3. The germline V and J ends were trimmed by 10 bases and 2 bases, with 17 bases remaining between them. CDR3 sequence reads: CATYLGGANTEAFF. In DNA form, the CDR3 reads TGTGCCACCTATTTGGGAGGGGCAAACACTGAAGCTTTCTTT.

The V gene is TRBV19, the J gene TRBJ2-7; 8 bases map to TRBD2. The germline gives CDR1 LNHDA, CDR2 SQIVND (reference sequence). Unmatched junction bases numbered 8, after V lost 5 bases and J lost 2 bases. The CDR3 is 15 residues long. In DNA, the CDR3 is TGTGCCAGTAGTCCAGGCTACGGGGGGGCCTACGAGCAGTACTTC. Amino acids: CASSPGYGGAYEQYF.